This T cell receptor beta chain was sequenced during a study of spatial heterogeneity in lung cancer. Study-level background: A T cell module score from matched bulk RNA-seq correlated strongly with TCR transcript counts in tumor regions.

TCRdb re-derived calls from the 5' RACE reads in MiXCR, one entry per CDR3 protein. The sample consists of more than 10,000 distinct CDR3 sequences, about 4.6% of them appearing once. J was trimmed by 2 bases and V by 2 bases; bases with no gene match: 11. This CDR3 contains 17 residues. Germline V gene data show CDR1 as SGHVS and CDR2 as FQNEAQ. The study's findings and limits: Tumor mutation count correlated with how many alpha and beta TCRs expanded intratumorally.

This sample's time point: sample taken at primary tumor resection. In each case, whole RNA from tumor, nontumor lung or frozen PBMC was sequenced unsorted. This clonotype showed up many times. Its specificity is unknown. This beta chain came through as a stray read in a library set up for alpha chains, and its size says little. This material consisted of lung tumor tissue, taken at surgery. The chain couples TRBV7-8 to TRBJ2-5; 7 nucleotides agree with TRBD1. The clonotype originates from a male donor with early-stage non-small cell lung cancer. The CDR3 DNA reads as TGTGCCAGCAGCTTAAGGTTGCGACAGGGATATCAAGAGACCCAGTACTTC. Its translation is CASSLRLRQGYQETQYF. Full variable domain (outside the CDR3, taken from reference TRBV7-8 and TRBJ2-5): GAGVSQSPRYKVAKRGQDVALRCDPISGHVSLFWYQQALGQGPEFLTYFQNEAQLDKSGLPSDRFFAERPEGSVSTLKIQRTQQEDSAVYLCASSLRLRQGYQETQYFGPGTRLLVL.